This T cell receptor beta chain was captured in a study of T cells in narcolepsy. The assay was immunoSEQ multiplex PCR, and TCRdb's table has in-frame clones only and misses some. The sample records roughly 35,000 clones, about 85% being singletons. V gave up 6 bases and J gave up 6 bases, with 11 bases separating them. This CDR3 contains 12 residues. The germline gives CDR1 ENHRY, CDR2 SYGVKD. This chain joins TRBV10-3 and TRBJ1-2, with D possibly matching TRBD1 (5 bases). The receptor comes from a human donor with narcolepsy. The sample taken for sequencing was CD45RA- memory CD4+ T cells from PBMCs. In nucleotides, the CDR3 is TGTGCCATCAGCTTTCAGGGACATGGCTACACCTTC. Its translation is CAISFQGHGYTF.